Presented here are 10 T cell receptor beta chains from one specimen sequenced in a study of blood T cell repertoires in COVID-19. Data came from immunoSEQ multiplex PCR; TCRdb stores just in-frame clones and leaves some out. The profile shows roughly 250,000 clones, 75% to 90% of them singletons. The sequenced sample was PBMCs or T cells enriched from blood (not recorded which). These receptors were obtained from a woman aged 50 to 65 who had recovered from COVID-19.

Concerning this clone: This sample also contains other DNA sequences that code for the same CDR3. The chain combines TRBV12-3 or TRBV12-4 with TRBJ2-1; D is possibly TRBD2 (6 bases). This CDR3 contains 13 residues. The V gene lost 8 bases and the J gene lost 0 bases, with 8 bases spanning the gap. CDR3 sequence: CASGGSSYNEQFF. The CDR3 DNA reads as TGTGCCAGCGGGGGGAGCTCCTACAATGAGCAGTTCTTC.

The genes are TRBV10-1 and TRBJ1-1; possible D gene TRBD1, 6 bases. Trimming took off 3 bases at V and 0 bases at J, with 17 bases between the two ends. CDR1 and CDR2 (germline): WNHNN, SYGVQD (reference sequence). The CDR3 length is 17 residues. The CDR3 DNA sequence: TGCGCCAGCAGTGATAGACAGGAGTACTACATGAACACTGAAGCTTTCTTT. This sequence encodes CASSDRQEYYMNTEAFF.

The CDR3 here is CASSLLGGSSYEQFF. The DNA for the CDR3 is TGTGCCAGCAGTTTGCTTGGCGGGAGTTCCTATGAGCAGTTCTTC. J is TRBJ2-1 and V is TRBV27; 7 bases line up with TRBD2. The CDR3 spans 15 residues. The germline gives CDR1 MNHEY, CDR2 SMNVEV (reference sequence). J was trimmed by 8 bases and V by 3 bases; bases with no gene match: 10.

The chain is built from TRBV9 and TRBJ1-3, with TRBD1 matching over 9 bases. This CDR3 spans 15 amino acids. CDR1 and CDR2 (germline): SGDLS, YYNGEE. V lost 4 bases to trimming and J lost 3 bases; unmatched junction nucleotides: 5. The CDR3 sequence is CASSSGTGSGNTIYF. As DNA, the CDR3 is TGTGCCAGCAGCAGTGGGACAGGGAGTGGAAACACCATATATTTT.

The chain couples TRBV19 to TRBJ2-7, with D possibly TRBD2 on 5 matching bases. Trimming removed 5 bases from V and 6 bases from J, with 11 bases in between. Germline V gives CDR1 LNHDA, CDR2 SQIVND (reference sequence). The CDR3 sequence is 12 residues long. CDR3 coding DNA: TGTGCCAGTAGTGACTATCCGGGCGAGCAGTACTTC. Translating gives CASSDYPGEQYF. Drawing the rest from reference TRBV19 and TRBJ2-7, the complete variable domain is DGGITQSPKYLFRKEGQNVTLSCEQNLNHDAMYWYRQDPGQGLRLIYYSQIVNDFQKGDIAEGYSVSREKKESFPLTVTSAQKNPTAFYLCASSDYPGEQYFGPGTRLTVT.

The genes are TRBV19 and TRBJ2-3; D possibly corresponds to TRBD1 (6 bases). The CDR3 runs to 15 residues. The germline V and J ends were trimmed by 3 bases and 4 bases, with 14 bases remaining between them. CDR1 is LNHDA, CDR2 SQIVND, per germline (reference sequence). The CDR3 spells CASSIPQGIADTQYF. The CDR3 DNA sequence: TGTGCCAGTAGTATTCCACAGGGTATTGCAGATACGCAGTATTTT. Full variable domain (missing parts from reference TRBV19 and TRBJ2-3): DGGITQSPKYLFRKEGQNVTLSCEQNLNHDAMYWYRQDPGQGLRLIYYSQIVNDFQKGDIAEGYSVSREKKESFPLTVTSAQKNPTAFYLCASSIPQGIADTQYFGPGTRLTVL.

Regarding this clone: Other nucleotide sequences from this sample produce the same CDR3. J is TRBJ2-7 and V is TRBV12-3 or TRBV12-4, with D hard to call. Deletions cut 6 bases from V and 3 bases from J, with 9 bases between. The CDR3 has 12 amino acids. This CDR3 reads CASSLSRYEQYF. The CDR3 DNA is TGTGCCAGCAGCCTTTCCCGCTACGAGCAGTACTTC.

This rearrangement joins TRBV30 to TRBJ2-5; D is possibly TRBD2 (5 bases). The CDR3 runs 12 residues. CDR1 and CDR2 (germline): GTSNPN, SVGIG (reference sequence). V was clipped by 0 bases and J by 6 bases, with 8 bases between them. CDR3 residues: CAWSVSGKTQYF. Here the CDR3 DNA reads TGTGCCTGGAGTGTATCGGGAAAGACCCAGTACTTC. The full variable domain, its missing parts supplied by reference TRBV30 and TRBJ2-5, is SQTIHQWPATLVQPVGSPLSLECTVEGTSNPNLYWYRQAAGRGLQLLFYSVGIGQISSEVPQNLSASRPQDRQFILSSKKLLLSDSGFYLCAWSVSGKTQYFGPGTRLLVL.

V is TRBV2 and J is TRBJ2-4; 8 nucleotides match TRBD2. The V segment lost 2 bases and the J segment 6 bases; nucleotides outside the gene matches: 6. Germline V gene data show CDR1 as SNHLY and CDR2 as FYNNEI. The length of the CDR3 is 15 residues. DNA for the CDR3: TGTGCCAGCAGTGAAAAGGAAAGCGGGAGAAACATTCAGTACTTC. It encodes CASSEKESGRNIQYF.

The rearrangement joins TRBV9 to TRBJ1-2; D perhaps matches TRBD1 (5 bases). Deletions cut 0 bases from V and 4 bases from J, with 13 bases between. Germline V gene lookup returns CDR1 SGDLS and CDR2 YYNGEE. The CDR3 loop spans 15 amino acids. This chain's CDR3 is CASSVVGGAAYGYTF. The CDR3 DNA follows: TGTGCCAGCAGCGTAGTAGGTGGGGCAGCCTATGGCTACACCTTC.